These 32 T cell receptor beta chains were all obtained from the same sample, sequenced in a study of PD-L1 blockade in urothelial cancer (dated by TCRdb to 2017 to 2019). The library was generated by the immunoSEQ multiplex PCR assay. Imported from immuneACCESS, the table was reduced by TCRdb to in-frame sequences with V and J called. These copies leave out some clones; in studies compared against another copy, an unresolved V gene accounts for under half, and the cause of the remainder is not known. The sample yields 35,000 to 40,000 clones; more than 80% were counted once. Together, the top ten hold under 9.5% of the sample. The material sequenced was PBMCs, taken around atezolizumab (anti-PD-L1) treatment. Every receptor here comes from a man between 65 and 85 years old with urothelial cancer.

This sequence joins TRBV29-1 and TRBJ2-7; 10 bases match TRBD2. The V and J ends lost 7 bases and 2 bases, in that order; junction bases with no gene match: 8. The CDR3 has 14 residues. Per the germline V gene, CDR1 is SQVTM and CDR2 is ANQGSEA. DNA for the CDR3: TGCAGCGGGGGACTAGCGTCGAATCCCTACGAGCAGTACTTC. Residues: CSGGLASNPYEQYF.

This clone has just a few counts. The chain links TRBV28 to TRBJ1-2; D is possibly TRBD1 (5 bases). CDR3 length equals 11 residues. With 10 bases removed from V and 4 bases from J, the gap between germline ends came to 10 bases. Per germline, CDR1 MDHEN and CDR2 SYDVKM. Here the CDR3 reads CATRQIYGYTF. In DNA form, the CDR3 reads TGTGCCACCCGACAGATCTATGGCTACACCTTC.

The chain links TRBV11-2 to TRBJ1-4; D is ambiguous. The germline V gene has CDR1 SGHAT and CDR2 FQNNGV. Trimming removed 3 bases from V and 7 bases from J, with 9 bases in between. This CDR3 has 13 amino acids. DNA of the CDR3: TGTGCCAGCAGCTTTGGGAGGAGTGAAAAACTGTTTTTT. This gives the protein CASSFGRSEKLFF. Looking up the rest from reference TRBV11-2 and TRBJ1-4 gives the full variable domain: EAGVAQSPRYKIIEKRQSVAFWCNPISGHATLYWYQQILGQGPKLLIQFQNNGVVDDSQLPKDRFSAERLKGVDSTLKIQPAKLEDSAVYLCASSFGRSEKLFFGSGTQLSVL.

This rearrangement joins TRBV28 to TRBJ2-7, with D possibly matching TRBD2 (5 bases). Trimming took 5 bases from V and 3 from J, leaving 11 bases between them. The germline V gene has CDR1 MDHEN and CDR2 SYDVKM. The CDR3 extends over 13 amino acids. The CDR3 bases are TGTGCCAGCAGTCCTCCCGGGGACTACGAGCAGTACTTC. Its translation: CASSPPGDYEQYF.

This rearrangement joins TRBV10-3 to TRBJ2-7; 15 bases are a match to TRBD2. CDR1 and CDR2 from the germline V gene are ENHRY and SYGVKD. This CDR3 has 18 amino acids. Unmatched junction bases numbered 12, after V lost 3 bases and J lost 6 bases. This chain's CDR3 is CAISEQGLAGGGRSEQYF. CDR3 sequence (DNA): TGTGCCATCAGTGAACAAGGACTAGCGGGAGGGGGTCGGAGCGAGCAGTACTTC.

This sequence joins TRBV2 and TRBJ1-4; D call uncertain. The V end was cut by 5 bases, the J end by 6 bases, with 19 bases between. CDR1 is SNHLY and CDR2 is FYNNEI in the germline V gene. This CDR3 spans 16 amino acids. The CDR3 sequence is CASSSIDPETDEKLFF. The CDR3 nucleotides are TGTGCCAGCAGTTCTATAGACCCGGAGACGGATGAAAAACTGTTTTTT.

The chain joins TRBV5-5 to TRBJ1-5; 7 bases agree with TRBD1. The trim removed 1 base at V and 4 bases at J, leaving 8 bases unmatched. This CDR3 region has 16 residues. Per germline, CDR1 SGHKS and CDR2 YYEKEE (reference sequence). DNA of the CDR3: TGTGCCAGCAGCTTGAGAGGGGGCGAGTGGAATCAGCCCCAGCATTTT. Residues: CASSLRGGEWNQPQHF.

The V call is TRBV19, the J call TRBJ2-3; D gene unclear. V lost 6 bases to trimming and J lost 4 bases, with 17 bases between them. Germline V gene lookup returns CDR1 LNHDA and CDR2 SQIVND (reference sequence). The CDR3 runs 15 residues. The CDR3 here is CASRSHYPSPDTQYF. CDR3 bases: TGTGCCAGTAGGTCTCACTACCCAAGCCCAGATACGCAGTATTTT.

Regarding this clone: The junction does not match germline at one end; this may be a read error. V usage is TRBV4-1 and J usage is TRBJ1-4; D gene ambiguous. CDR1 is MGHRA, CDR2 YSYEKL, per germline. The CDR3 runs to 14 residues. CDR3 in amino acids: CASSQEGSRPPPVF. The CDR3 nucleotides are TGCGCCAGCAGCCAAGAGGGGAGCCGACCCCCCCCAGTTTTT.

The chain recombines TRBV6-5 with TRBJ1-1, with 10 nucleotides matching TRBD1. The V and J ends lost 2 bases and 0 bases, in that order; junction bases with no gene match: 3. Germline-derived CDR1 and CDR2 are MNHEY and SVGAGI. The CDR3 length is 16 residues. The chain's CDR3 is CASSYRTGGLNTEAFF. In DNA form, the CDR3 reads TGTGCCAGCAGTTACAGGACAGGGGGATTGAACACTGAAGCTTTCTTT.

The rearrangement links TRBV2 to TRBJ2-7; D possibly corresponds to TRBD2 (5 bases). The V end was cut by 1 base, the J end by 2 bases, with 6 bases between. There are 13 residues in the CDR3. Germline lookup yields CDR1 SNHLY and CDR2 FYNNEI. The CDR3 loop is CASSEGGAYEQYF. CDR3 DNA: TGTGCCAGCAGTGAAGGGGGAGCCTACGAGCAGTACTTC. Full variable domain (rest looked up from reference TRBV2 and TRBJ2-7): EPEVTQTPSHQVTQMGQEVILRCVPISNHLYFYWYRQILGQKVEFLVSFYNNEISEKSEIFDDQFSVERPDGSNFTLKIRSTKLEDSAMYFCASSEGGAYEQYFGPGTRLTVT.

The chain couples TRBV6-1 to TRBJ2-3, with 7 bases identical to TRBD2. Per the germline V gene, CDR1 is MNHNS and CDR2 is SASEGT. The V segment lost 0 bases and the J segment 3 bases; nucleotides outside the gene matches: 6. The CDR3 contains 16 residues. The CDR3 DNA sequence: TGTGCCAGCAGTGAAGCAAGGTTGCGGGGGACAGATACGCAGTATTTT. This codes for CASSEARLRGTDTQYF.

This clone was recorded only once. The CDR3 region is CASSIGPTSGQYF. The CDR3 DNA reads as TGTGCCAGTAGTATAGGGCCCACCTCTGGGCAGTACTTC. This chain links TRBV19 with TRBJ2-7; no firm D call. The CDR3 consists of 13 residues. Germline loops: CDR1 LNHDA, CDR2 SQIVND (reference sequence). Trimming cost V 1 base and J 9 bases, with 13 bases left between them.

The chain uses TRBV28 and TRBJ2-7; 7 bases map to TRBD2. The V gene end was trimmed by 5 bases and the J gene end by 9 bases; junction bases not matched to a gene: 7. This CDR3 has 12 amino acids. Per germline, CDR1 MDHEN and CDR2 SYDVKM. The CDR3 DNA is TGTGCCAGCAGTCCATTAGCGGGCAGGCAGTACTTC. Protein: CASSPLAGRQYF.

By share, this clone ranks as medium-sized (0.01 to 0.1%). This chain uses TRBV7-3 with TRBJ2-1, with D tentatively TRBD1 (5 bases). This CDR3 contains 15 residues. Germline V CDR1 and CDR2: SGHTA, FQGTGA. V gave up 2 bases and J gave up 3 bases, with 11 bases separating them. The CDR3 loop reads CASSLWGSRYNEQFF. Here the CDR3 DNA reads TGTGCCAGCAGCTTATGGGGCAGCCGCTACAATGAGCAGTTCTTC.

The chain employs TRBV18 and TRBJ2-3, with 13 bases lining up with TRBD2. The V segment lost 2 bases and the J segment 6 bases; nucleotides outside the gene matches: 5. Germline values: CDR1 KGHSH, CDR2 LQKENI. The CDR3 is made up of 16 amino acids. The CDR3 loop is CASSPGLAGVSDTQYF. In DNA form, the CDR3 reads TGTGCCAGCTCACCAGGACTAGCGGGAGTGTCGGATACGCAGTATTTT. The whole variable domain, remainder taken from reference TRBV18 and TRBJ2-3, is NAGVMQNPRHLVRRRGQEARLRCSPMKGHSHVYWYRQLPEEGLKFMVYLQKENIIDESGMPKERFSAEFPKEGPSILRIQQVVRGDSAAYFCASSPGLAGVSDTQYFGPGTRLTVL.

This clone occurred a few times. The rearrangement links TRBV13 to TRBJ1-2, with TRBD1 identical over 7 bases. The CDR3 runs 13 residues. The V gene's germline CDR1 is PRHDT and CDR2 FYEKMQ (reference sequence). J lost 13 bases, V lost 6 bases, and 14 bases had no gene match. The CDR3 nucleotides are TGTGCCAGCAGGAAGGACTCACAGGGGCGCTCCACCTTC. The encoded protein is CASRKDSQGRSTF.

J is TRBJ2-3 and V is TRBV28; TRBD2 aligns across 8 bases. The CDR3 sequence is 14 residues long. The trim removed 2 bases at V and 14 bases at J, leaving 12 bases unmatched. The germline V gene encodes CDR1 MDHEN and CDR2 SYDVKM. The CDR3 protein is CASSLGMGAGDRYF. The CDR3 DNA reads TGTGCCAGCAGTTTAGGGATGGGAGCGGGGGATCGGTATTTT.

The sample holds a few counts of this clone. The chain has TRBV7-2 and TRBJ1-1; D perhaps matches TRBD1 (5 bases). Looked up from germline, CDR1 is SGHTA and CDR2 is FQGNSA. V was clipped by 1 base and J by 5 bases, with 14 bases between them. The CDR3 runs to 15 residues. The CDR3 loop reads CASSLVSGRETEAFF. The CDR3 DNA sequence: TGTGCCAGCAGCTTAGTTTCAGGGAGGGAAACTGAAGCTTTCTTT.

The rearrangement uses TRBV19 and TRBJ1-2; D is unresolved. Germline lookup yields CDR1 LNHDA and CDR2 SQIVND (reference sequence). The CDR3 is made up of 14 amino acids. V was cut by 8 bases and J by 4 bases, with 17 bases left in between. CDR3 loop: CASHEAGSAYGYTF. CDR3 coding DNA: TGTGCCAGTCACGAAGCGGGGTCGGCCTATGGCTACACCTTC.

This chain uses TRBV6-4 with TRBJ2-1; the D is unclear. Germline loops: CDR1 MRHNA, CDR2 SNTAGT. V lost 3 bases and J 9 bases, leaving 18 bases between the germline ends. The CDR3 has 15 amino acids. The CDR3: CASSEFWLEGSEQFF. The CDR3 DNA reads TGTGCCAGCAGTGAGTTTTGGCTAGAAGGTAGTGAGCAGTTCTTC.

The V and J genes are TRBV11-2 and TRBJ2-5, with 7 bases matching TRBD2. Germline V lookup: CDR1 SGHAT, CDR2 FQNNGV. The J segment lost 3 bases and the V segment lost 3 bases, leaving 7 bases of the junction unmatched. CDR3 length: 15 amino acids. The chain's CDR3 is CASSFGGRLEETQYF. The CDR3 DNA reads as TGTGCCAGCAGCTTTGGCGGGAGATTAGAAGAGACCCAGTACTTC.

The J gene is TRBJ2-1, the V gene TRBV11-2; 7 bases line up with TRBD2. The CDR3 sequence is 15 residues long. Germline CDR1 SGHAT, CDR2 FQNNGV. V shed 6 bases and J 3 bases; nucleotides not matched to a gene: 8. The CDR3 DNA sequence: TGTGCCAGCAGTCTCGGACTAGAGCACTACAATGAGCAGTTCTTC. This gives the protein CASSLGLEHYNEQFF.

The rearrangement links TRBV2 to TRBJ1-5, with TRBD1 matching over 7 bases. Germline CDR1 SNHLY, CDR2 FYNNEI. The CDR3 contains 13 residues. Unmatched junction bases numbered 3, after V lost 4 bases and J lost 6 bases. The chain's CDR3 is CASSVTGAQPQHF. Here the CDR3 DNA reads TGTGCCAGCAGTGTTACAGGGGCTCAGCCCCAGCATTTT.

The rearrangement joins TRBV11-1 to TRBJ2-5; TRBD1 aligns across 8 bases. Germline V gives CDR1 SGHAT, CDR2 FQDESV (reference sequence). V shed 3 bases and J 2 bases; nucleotides not matched to a gene: 2. The CDR3 consists of 14 residues. CDR3 DNA: TGTGCCAGCAGCTTTTGGACAGGGCAAGAGACCCAGTACTTC. Its protein is CASSFWTGQETQYF.

J is TRBJ1-5 and V is TRBV30; D is perhaps TRBD1 (6 bases). The germline V gene has CDR1 GTSNPN and CDR2 SVGIG (reference sequence). Trimming left V 6 bases short and J 1 base short, with 13 bases between. This CDR3 is built from 14 residues. The CDR3 bases are TGTGCCTGCACTACCCAGGGGAGCAATCAGCCCCAGCATTTT. Encoded protein: CACTTQGSNQPQHF.

The gene calls are TRBV2 and TRBJ1-3; D not resolved. From germline, CDR1 is SNHLY and CDR2 FYNNEI. With 6 bases removed from V and 3 bases from J, the gap between germline ends came to 6 bases. The CDR3 contains 12 residues. The CDR3 loop reads CASSLSGNTIYF. The CDR3 DNA follows: TGTGCCAGCAGCCTTAGTGGAAACACCATATATTTT.

The CDR3 loop reads CASSERETDGYTF. CDR3 DNA sequence: TGCGCCAGCAGTGAACGTGAGACAGATGGCTACACCTTC. V usage is TRBV10-2 and J usage is TRBJ1-2; a weak D match, TRBD1 (5 bases). This CDR3 has 13 residues. Germline CDR1 WSHSY, CDR2 SAAADI. V dropped 3 bases and J dropped 6 bases, with 11 bases sitting between them.

The rearrangement uses TRBV4-1 and TRBJ2-3, with D possibly being TRBD2 (6 bases). V lost 1 base to trimming and J lost 6 bases, with 17 bases between them. The CDR3 is 16 amino acids. Germline CDR1 reads MGHRA; CDR2 reads YSYEKL. CDR3 in amino acids: CASSQGLTSLTDTQYF. Here the CDR3 DNA reads TGCGCCAGCAGCCAAGGCCTGACTAGTTTAACCGATACGCAGTATTTT.

The CDR3 coding sequence is TGTGCCAGCAGCTTGGACATTACCTACGAGCAGTACTTC. Protein product: CASSLDITYEQYF. The V and J genes are TRBV7-8 and TRBJ2-7; D is possibly TRBD1 (5 bases). CDR1 is SGHVS, CDR2 FQNEAQ, per germline. V was pared by 3 bases and J by 2 bases, with 8 bases between. The CDR3 covers 13 residues.

The V gene is TRBV7-8, the J gene TRBJ2-7; TRBD2 matches 13 bases. The CDR3 has 16 residues. Germline V gene data show CDR1 as SGHVS and CDR2 as FQNEAQ. V lost 1 base, J lost 2 bases, and 2 bases stayed unmatched. In DNA form, the CDR3 reads TGTGCCAGCAGCTTAGTTGGACTAGCGGGAGCCTACGAGCAGTACTTC. Protein product: CASSLVGLAGAYEQYF.

The V call is TRBV10-2, the J call TRBJ2-7; 13 nucleotides line up with TRBD2. The CDR3 is 15 amino acids. Germline V gene lookup returns CDR1 WSHSY and CDR2 SAAADI. V shed 4 bases and J 6 bases; nucleotides not matched to a gene: 6. The CDR3 reads CASSARTSGSPEQYF. CDR3 sequence (DNA): TGCGCCAGCAGTGCTCGGACTAGCGGGAGCCCCGAGCAGTACTTC.